This TCR beta chain stems from a study of early T cells in non-severe SARS-CoV-2 infection. About the study: Alpha and beta chains were unpaired, from unsorted whole-blood bulk RNA.

General observations from the study: Anti-spike CD8 responses were favored in VDJdb matching, and private and CD4 specificities were missed.

This CDR3 region has 15 residues. Trimming stripped 2 bases from V and 4 bases from J, with 12 bases between. Germline values: CDR1 MNHEY, CDR2 SMNVEV (reference sequence). This clonotype was seen at least ten times. Its antigen remains unknown. Unique molecular identifiers were affixed to single, distinct cDNA molecules. TCRdb recomputed calls from the 5' RACE reads with MiXCR, one row per CDR3 protein. Of under 50,000 distinct CDR3 sequences listed, 5.6% are singletons. The TCR was taken from an adult who was a healthcare worker with PCR-confirmed SARS-CoV-2 infection or an uninfected control (not recorded which). The chain couples TRBV27 to TRBJ1-3; D is undetermined. The sequenced sample was whole blood. The CDR3 nucleotides are TGTGCCAGCAGTTTAACCTACTCCACCGGAAACACCATATATTTT. It codes for CASSLTYSTGNTIYF.